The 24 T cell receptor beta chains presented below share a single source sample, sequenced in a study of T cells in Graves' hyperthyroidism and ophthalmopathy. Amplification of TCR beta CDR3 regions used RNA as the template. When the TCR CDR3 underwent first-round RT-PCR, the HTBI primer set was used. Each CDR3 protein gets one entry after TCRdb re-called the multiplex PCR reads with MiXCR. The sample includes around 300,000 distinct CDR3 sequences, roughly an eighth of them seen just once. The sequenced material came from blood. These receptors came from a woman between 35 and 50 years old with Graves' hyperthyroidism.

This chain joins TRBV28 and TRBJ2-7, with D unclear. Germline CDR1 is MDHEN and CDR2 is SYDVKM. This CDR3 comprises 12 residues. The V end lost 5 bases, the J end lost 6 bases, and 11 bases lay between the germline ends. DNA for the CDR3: TGTGCCAGCAGTCTTATATACGGCGAGCAGTACTTC. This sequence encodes CASSLIYGEQYF.

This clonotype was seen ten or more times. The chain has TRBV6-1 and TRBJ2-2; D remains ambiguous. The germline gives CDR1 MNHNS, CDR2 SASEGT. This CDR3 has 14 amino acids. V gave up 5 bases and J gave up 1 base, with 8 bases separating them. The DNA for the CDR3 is TGTGCCAGCAGTCCCAGGCAGAACACCGGGGAGCTGTTTTTT. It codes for CASSPRQNTGELFF.

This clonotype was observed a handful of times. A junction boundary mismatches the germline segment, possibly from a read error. Here the CDR3 DNA reads TGTGCCAGCAGTGCGGGGGAACTAATGGACTTC. Its protein is CASSAGELMDF. V usage is TRBV6-1 and J usage is TRBJ2-5; tentative D call: TRBD2 (6 bases). Germline CDR1 is MNHNS and CDR2 is SASEGT. The CDR3 length is 11 residues.

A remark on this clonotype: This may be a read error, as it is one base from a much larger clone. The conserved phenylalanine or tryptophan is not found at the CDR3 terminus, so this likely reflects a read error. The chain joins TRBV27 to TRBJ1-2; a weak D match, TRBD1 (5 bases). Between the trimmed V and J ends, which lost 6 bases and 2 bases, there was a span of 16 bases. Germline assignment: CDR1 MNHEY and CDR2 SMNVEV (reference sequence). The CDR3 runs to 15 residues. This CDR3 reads CASRHPVGDNYGYTL. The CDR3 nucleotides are TGTGCCAGCAGACATCCGGTAGGGGACAACTATGGCTACACCCTC.

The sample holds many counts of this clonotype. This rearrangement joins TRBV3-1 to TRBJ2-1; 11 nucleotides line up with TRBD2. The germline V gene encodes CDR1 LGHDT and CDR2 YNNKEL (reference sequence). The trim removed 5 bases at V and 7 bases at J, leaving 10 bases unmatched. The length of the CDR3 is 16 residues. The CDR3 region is CASSRRLLAGDNEQFF. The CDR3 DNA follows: TGTGCCAGCAGCAGACGTCTACTAGCGGGAGATAATGAGCAGTTCTTC.

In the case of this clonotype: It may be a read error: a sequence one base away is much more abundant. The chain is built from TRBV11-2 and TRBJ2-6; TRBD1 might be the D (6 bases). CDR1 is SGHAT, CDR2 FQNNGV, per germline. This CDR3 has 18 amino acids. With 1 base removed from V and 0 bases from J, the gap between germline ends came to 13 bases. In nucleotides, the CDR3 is TGTGCCAGCAGCTTAGGGCTGGGGGCGAGCTCTGGGGCCAACGTCCTGACTTTC. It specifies CASSLGLGASSGANVLTF.

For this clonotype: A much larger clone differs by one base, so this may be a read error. DNA of the CDR3: TGTGCCAGCTTACCATGGACAAGAAACACCATATATTTT. This encodes CASLPWTRNTIYF. The rearrangement links TRBV18 to TRBJ1-3, with TRBD1 as a possible D gene (5 bases). Per the germline V gene, CDR1 is KGHSH and CDR2 is LQKENI. CDR3 length: 13 amino acids.

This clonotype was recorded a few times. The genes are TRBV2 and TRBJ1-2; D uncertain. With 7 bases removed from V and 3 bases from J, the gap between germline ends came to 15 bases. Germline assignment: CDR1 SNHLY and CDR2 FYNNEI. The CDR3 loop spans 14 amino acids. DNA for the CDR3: TGTGCCAGCATTTCCTTGAGGGCGGACTATGGCTACACCTTC. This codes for CASISLRADYGYTF.

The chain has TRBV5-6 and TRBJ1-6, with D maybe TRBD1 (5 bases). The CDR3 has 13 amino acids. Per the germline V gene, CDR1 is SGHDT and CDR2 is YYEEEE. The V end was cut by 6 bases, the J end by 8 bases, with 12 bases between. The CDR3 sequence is CASKLRRDSPLHF. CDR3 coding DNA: TGTGCCAGCAAACTACGCAGGGATTCACCCCTCCACTTT. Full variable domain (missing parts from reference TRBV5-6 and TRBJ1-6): DAGVTQSPTHLIKTRGQQVTLRCSPKSGHDTVSWYQQALGQGPQFIFQYYEEEERQRGNFPDRFSGHQFPNYSSELNVNALLLGDSALYLCASKLRRDSPLHFGNGTRLTVT.

CDR3 DNA sequence: TGTGCCAGCAGCCCAAGCGGGAGTGGTTGGAACATTCAGTACTTC. This sequence encodes CASSPSGSGWNIQYF. This chain uses TRBV7-2 with TRBJ2-4, with 8 bases matching TRBD2. J gave up 7 bases and V 5 bases, and 10 bases lay outside the gene matches. CDR1 SGHTA and CDR2 FQGNSA come from the germline V gene. The CDR3 has 15 amino acids. The whole variable domain, filled in from reference TRBV7-2 and TRBJ2-4, reads GAGVSQSPSNKVTEKGKDVELRCDPISGHTALYWYRQSLGQGLEFLIYFQGNSAPDKSGLPSDRFSAERTGGSVSTLTIQRTQQEDSAVYLCASSPSGSGWNIQYFGAGTRLSVL.

The CDR3 sequence is CASSPLAGVANEQFF. The CDR3, as DNA: TGTGCCAGCAGTCCACTAGCGGGAGTTGCCAATGAGCAGTTCTTC. The chain has TRBV2 and TRBJ2-1, with 11 nucleotides matching TRBD2. The CDR3 is 15 residues long. CDR1 SNHLY and CDR2 FYNNEI come from the germline V gene. J was trimmed by 6 bases and V by 5 bases; bases with no gene match: 6.

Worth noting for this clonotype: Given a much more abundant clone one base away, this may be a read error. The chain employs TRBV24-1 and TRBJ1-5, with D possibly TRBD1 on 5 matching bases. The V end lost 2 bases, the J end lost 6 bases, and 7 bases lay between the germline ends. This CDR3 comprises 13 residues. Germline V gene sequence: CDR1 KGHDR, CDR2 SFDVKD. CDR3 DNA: TGTGCCACCAGTGATTACGGGGGTCAGCCCCAGCATTTT. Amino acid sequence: CATSDYGGQPQHF.

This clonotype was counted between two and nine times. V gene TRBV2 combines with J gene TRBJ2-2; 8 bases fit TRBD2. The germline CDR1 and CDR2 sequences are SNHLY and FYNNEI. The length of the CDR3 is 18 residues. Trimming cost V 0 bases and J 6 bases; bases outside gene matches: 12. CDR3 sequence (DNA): TGTGCCAGCAGTGAAGCGCTTAGCGGGGCAGCTGGATCCGGGGAGCTGTTTTTT. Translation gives CASSEALSGAAGSGELFF.

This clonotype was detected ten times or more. CDR3 DNA sequence: TGCGCCAGCAGCTTGGAAGGACCGGACGGTGAGCAGTTCTTC. It translates to CASSLEGPDGEQFF. V is TRBV5-1 and J is TRBJ2-1; D unresolved. This CDR3 spans 14 amino acids. CDR1 and CDR2 (germline): SGHRS, YFSETQ. V was pared by 0 bases and J by 9 bases, with 13 bases between.

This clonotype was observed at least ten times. This CDR3 reads CASSLSSGLGDEQFF. The CDR3 DNA reads TGTGCCAGCAGTTTAAGCTCTGGACTTGGGGATGAGCAGTTCTTC. This chain connects TRBV12-3 or TRBV12-4 to TRBJ2-1, with TRBD2 as a possible D gene (5 bases). V shed 2 bases and J shed 8 bases, with 16 bases lying between them. The CDR3 has 15 residues.

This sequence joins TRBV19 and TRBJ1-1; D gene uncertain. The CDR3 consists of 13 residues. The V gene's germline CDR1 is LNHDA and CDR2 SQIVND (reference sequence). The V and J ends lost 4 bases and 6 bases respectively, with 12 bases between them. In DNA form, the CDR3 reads TGTGCCAGTAGTACCAGGAGGGTCGCTGAAGCTTTCTTT. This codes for CASSTRRVAEAFF. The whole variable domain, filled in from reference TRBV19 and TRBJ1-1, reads DGGITQSPKYLFRKEGQNVTLSCEQNLNHDAMYWYRQDPGQGLRLIYYSQIVNDFQKGDIAEGYSVSREKKESFPLTVTSAQKNPTAFYLCASSTRRVAEAFFGQGTRLTVV.

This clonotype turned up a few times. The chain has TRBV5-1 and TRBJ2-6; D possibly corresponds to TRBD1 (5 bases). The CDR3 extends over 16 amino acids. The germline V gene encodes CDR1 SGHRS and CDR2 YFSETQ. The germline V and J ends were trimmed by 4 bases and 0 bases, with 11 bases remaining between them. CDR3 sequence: CASSPTALSGANVLTF. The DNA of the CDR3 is TGCGCCAGCAGCCCGACAGCGCTCTCTGGGGCCAACGTCCTGACTTTC.

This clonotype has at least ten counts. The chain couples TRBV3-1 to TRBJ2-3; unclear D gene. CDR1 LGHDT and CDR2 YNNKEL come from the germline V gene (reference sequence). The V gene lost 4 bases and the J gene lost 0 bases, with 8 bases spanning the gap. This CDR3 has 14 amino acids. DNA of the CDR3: TGTGCCAGCAGCCGCCAGCTAAGCACAGATACGCAGTATTTT. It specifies CASSRQLSTDTQYF.

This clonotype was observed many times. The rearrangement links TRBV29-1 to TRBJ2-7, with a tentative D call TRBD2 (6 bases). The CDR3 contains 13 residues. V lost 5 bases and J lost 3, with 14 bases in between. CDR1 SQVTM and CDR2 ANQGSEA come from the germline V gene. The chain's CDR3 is CSVRGGSDYEQYF. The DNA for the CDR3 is TGCAGCGTTCGGGGAGGTTCGGACTACGAGCAGTACTTC.

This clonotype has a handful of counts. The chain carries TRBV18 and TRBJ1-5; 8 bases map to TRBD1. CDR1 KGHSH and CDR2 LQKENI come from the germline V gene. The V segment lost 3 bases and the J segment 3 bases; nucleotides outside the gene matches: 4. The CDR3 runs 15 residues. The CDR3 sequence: CASSPTGGSNQPQHF. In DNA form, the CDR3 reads TGTGCCAGCTCACCTACAGGGGGTTCCAATCAGCCCCAGCATTTT.

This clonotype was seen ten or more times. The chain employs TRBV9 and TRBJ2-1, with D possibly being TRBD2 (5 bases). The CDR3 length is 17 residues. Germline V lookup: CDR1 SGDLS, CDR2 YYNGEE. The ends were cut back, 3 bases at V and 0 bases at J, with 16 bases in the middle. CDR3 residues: CASSAGTSSRSYNEQFF. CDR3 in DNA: TGTGCCAGCAGCGCCGGAACCTCTAGCCGCTCCTACAATGAGCAGTTCTTC.

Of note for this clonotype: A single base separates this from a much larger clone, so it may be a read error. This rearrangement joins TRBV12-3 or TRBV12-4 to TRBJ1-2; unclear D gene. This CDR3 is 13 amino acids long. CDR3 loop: CAGRPLANYGYTF. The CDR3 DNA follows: TGTGCCGGCAGGCCACTGGCTAACTATGGCTACACCTTC.

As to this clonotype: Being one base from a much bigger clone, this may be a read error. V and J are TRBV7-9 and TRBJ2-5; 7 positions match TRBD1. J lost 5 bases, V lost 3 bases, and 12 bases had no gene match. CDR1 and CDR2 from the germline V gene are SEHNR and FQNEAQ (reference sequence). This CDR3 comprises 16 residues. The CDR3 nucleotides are TGTGCCAGCAGCTTCAACCTCGGACAGGTGGCGGAGACCCAGTACTTC. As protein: CASSFNLGQVAETQYF.

The CDR3 reads CASRGDRRVYGYTF. DNA for the CDR3: TGTGCCAGCAGGGGAGACAGGCGAGTCTATGGCTACACCTTC. This chain joins TRBV6-2 or TRBV6-3 and TRBJ1-2; D is possibly TRBD1 (6 bases). The V end lost 6 bases, the J end lost 4 bases, and 15 bases lay between the germline ends. CDR1 is MNHEY, CDR2 SVGEGT, per germline. CDR3 length: 14 residues.